Listed below are T cell receptor beta chains from one sample, sequenced in a study of response to subunit inactivated influenza vaccine. TCRdb reanalysed the RT-PCR reads using MiXCR and keeps one entry per CDR3 protein. This table has roughly 710,000 distinct CDR3 sequences, 13% to 15% appearing once. The sample consisted of PBMCs from blood, taken less than 15 days before vaccination. These TCRs come from a man aged 50-60 years who received an inactivated influenza vaccine. Both conserved end residues are trimmed from each CDR3. A D gene is named only where the DNA matches it firmly.

v_gene	d_gene	j_gene	CDR3aa
TRBV12-3/TRBV12-4	-	TRBJ2-1	ASAKQGGYNEQF
TRBV20-1	-	TRBJ2-7	SARSFSGVAYEQY
TRBV20-1	-	TRBJ1-4	SANRIANEKLF
TRBV10-3	-	TRBJ2-5	AISAGLQETQY
TRBV28	TRBD1	TRBJ2-1	ASSSPGGSYNEQF
TRBV5-1	-	TRBJ1-3	ASSLAISEGSGNTIY
TRBV12-3/TRBV12-4	-	TRBJ2-1	ASSLSERAVFDEQF
TRBV7-9	TRBD1	TRBJ1-4	ASSFGQGVNEKLF
TRBV3-1	-	TRBJ1-1	ASSQGWGLNTEAF
TRBV5-1	-	TRBJ2-7	ASSLAGTGPYEQY
TRBV20-1	TRBD1	TRBJ2-1	SARDYRQGTSYNEQF
TRBV20-1	-	TRBJ2-2	SARFTGELF
TRBV7-2	TRBD1	TRBJ2-1	ASSFIQGNEQF
TRBV15	-	TRBJ2-7	ATSIGSEGYEQY
TRBV9	-	TRBJ2-3	ASSADGTSTQY
TRBV29-1	TRBD2	TRBJ2-1	SALRAGGENNEQF
TRBV20-1	-	TRBJ2-5	SASQWGTETQY
TRBV10-2	-	TRBJ2-1	ASSELSGEQF
TRBV3-1	-	TRBJ1-1	ASSQGLMNTEAF
TRBV7-9	TRBD1	TRBJ2-5	ASSNDRGHETQY
TRBV7-3	TRBD1	TRBJ2-4	ASSRGPGTGNIQY
TRBV12-3/TRBV12-4	TRBD1	TRBJ2-7	ASAGTGAYEQY
TRBV20-1	-	TRBJ2-5	SARQDQTGAQY
TRBV29-1	-	TRBJ2-2	SVATGPNTGELF
TRBV10-3	TRBD2	TRBJ2-7	AISEPRTSGGSIEQY
TRBV7-2	TRBD1	TRBJ2-7	ASSLAGTESSYEQY
TRBV6-2/TRBV6-3	-	TRBJ1-5	ASSRLEQPQH
TRBV2	TRBD1	TRBJ2-3	ASRGDRQRDTQY
TRBV21-1	-	TRBJ2-7	ASSNLGGGFPYEQY
TRBV2	TRBD1	TRBJ2-3	ASSEPGQGSEGTQY
TRBV20-1	TRBD1	TRBJ1-2	SARDRGGYTGYT
TRBV7-2	-	TRBJ2-5	ASSRPWETQY
TRBV11-2	TRBD2	TRBJ2-7	ASTQWTSITYEQY
TRBV9	TRBD1	TRBJ1-1	ASSVVGQGWDEAF
TRBV29-1	TRBD1	TRBJ2-7	SVEGTGFYEQY
TRBV5-1	-	TRBJ2-3	ASSLVPQGWGDTQY
TRBV28	-	TRBJ1-5	ASSSTAYQPQH
TRBV7-8	-	TRBJ1-1	ASSLVAQGNTEAF
TRBV6-6	-	TRBJ1-2	ASSYGRVPPPF
TRBV5-1	TRBD2	TRBJ2-7	ASSFLAGGPINEQY
TRBV12-3/TRBV12-4	TRBD1	TRBJ1-4	ASSALEGGYEKLF
TRBV20-1	TRBD2	TRBJ2-1	SARSLAPSGRGSKSRVEQF
TRBV12-3/TRBV12-4	TRBD1	TRBJ2-5	ASSLGQTKETQY
TRBV5-1	-	TRBJ2-1	ASSLGRRSSYNEQF
TRBV9	-	TRBJ2-2	ASSVGGRSTGELF
TRBV11-1	TRBD2	TRBJ2-2	ASSKGLAGYMSPGELF
TRBV30	-	TRBJ1-6	AWAGSGSYNSPLH
TRBV28	TRBD1	TRBJ1-1	ASSPQGGLHDTEAF
TRBV7-2	-	TRBJ2-7	ASSLGKLRPFYEQY
TRBV5-1	-	TRBJ2-1	ASSLTYSSYNEQF
TRBV27	-	TRBJ2-3	ASSSNRKGTDTQY
TRBV11-1	-	TRBJ2-2	ASSSRDVLNTGELF
TRBV28	TRBD1	TRBJ2-7	ASSEGTGKNNEQY
TRBV7-9	-	TRBJ2-6	ASSFGRTGANVLT
TRBV20-1	TRBD2	TRBJ2-7	SASKTSGSTYEQY
TRBV6-2/TRBV6-3	-	TRBJ2-7	ASSFRLAAHEQY
TRBV10-3	TRBD1	TRBJ1-6	AISRQGAENSPLL
TRBV10-3	-	TRBJ1-4	AISESRDEKLF
TRBV28	-	TRBJ2-7	ASSLRGASYEQY
TRBV4-1	TRBD2	TRBJ2-7	ASSQNPLAGFYEQY